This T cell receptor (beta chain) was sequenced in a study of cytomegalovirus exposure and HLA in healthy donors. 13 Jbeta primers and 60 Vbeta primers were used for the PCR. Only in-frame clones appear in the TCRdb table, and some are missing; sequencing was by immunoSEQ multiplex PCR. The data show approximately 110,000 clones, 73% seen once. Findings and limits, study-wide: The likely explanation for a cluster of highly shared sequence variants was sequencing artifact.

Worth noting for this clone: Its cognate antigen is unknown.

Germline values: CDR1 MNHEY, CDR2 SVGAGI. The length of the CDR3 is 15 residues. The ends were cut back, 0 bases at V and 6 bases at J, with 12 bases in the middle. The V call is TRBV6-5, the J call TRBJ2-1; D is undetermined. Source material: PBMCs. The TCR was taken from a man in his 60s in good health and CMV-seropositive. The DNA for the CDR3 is TGTGCCAGCAGTTACTCCTCCCTAAAGCCCAATGAGCAGTTCTTC. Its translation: CASSYSSLKPNEQFF.